This is a list of T cell receptor beta chains from one sample in a study of T cells after yellow fever vaccination. TCRdb reanalysed the 5' RACE reads using MiXCR and keeps one entry per CDR3 protein. The sample includes about 580,000 distinct CDR3 sequences, roughly 17% of them seen just once. The source was PBMCs, collected about 5 days after the first yellow fever vaccination. These receptors came from a man aged 18 to 35 who received the YFV17D yellow fever vaccine. CDR3s include the opening cysteine and the closing phenylalanine or tryptophan. The order of the fields is CDR3 length, D gene, J gene, V gene, clone size, CDR3 DNA, CDR3 protein. A D gene is named only where the DNA matches it firmly. Some rows have no size entry. The others give once, few or many, or a class for an expanded clone.

cdr3_length: 13
d_call: NA
j_call: TRBJ1-1
v_call: TRBV29-1
clone_size: few
cdr3_nt: TGCAGCGTTGACAGACAGGCGACAACTGAAGCTTTCTTT
cdr3_aa: CSVDRQATTEAFF

cdr3_length: 15
d_call: NA
j_call: TRBJ2-5
v_call: TRBV12-3/TRBV12-4
clone_size: many
cdr3_nt: TGTGCCAGCAGTTTAGCGGTATCGAATCAAGAGACCCAGTACTTC
cdr3_aa: CASSLAVSNQETQYF

cdr3_length: 13
d_call: TRBD2
j_call: TRBJ2-7
v_call: TRBV12-3/TRBV12-4
clone_size: few
cdr3_nt: TGTGCCAGCCGGAGCGGGACTTCCTACGAGCAGTACTTC
cdr3_aa: CASRSGTSYEQYF

cdr3_length: 13
d_call: NA
j_call: TRBJ1-2
v_call: TRBV7-3
clone_size: few
cdr3_nt: TGTGCCAGCAGCTTAATGGGGACCTATGGCTACACCTTC
cdr3_aa: CASSLMGTYGYTF

cdr3_length: 14
d_call: NA
j_call: TRBJ2-2
v_call: TRBV7-9
clone_size: few
cdr3_nt: TGTGCCAGCAGCTTCCAGGCGGCAGGCCGGGAGCTGTTTTTT
cdr3_aa: CASSFQAAGRELFF

cdr3_length: 13
d_call: NA
j_call: TRBJ1-6
v_call: TRBV4-2
clone_size: few
cdr3_nt: TGTGCCAGCAGGGACGTGGAAAATTCACCCCTCCACTTT
cdr3_aa: CASRDVENSPLHF

cdr3_length: 17
d_call: TRBD1
j_call: TRBJ2-5
v_call: TRBV27
clone_size: NA
cdr3_nt: TGTGCCAGCCACCCCGGGACAGGGGGCGGGGGTGGAGAGACCCAGTACTTC
cdr3_aa: CASHPGTGGGGGETQYF

cdr3_length: 15
d_call: NA
j_call: TRBJ2-2
v_call: TRBV19
clone_size: few
cdr3_nt: TGTGCCAGTAGTATAGCGCGCAGGGCCACCGGGGAGCTGTTTTTT
cdr3_aa: CASSIARRATGELFF

cdr3_length: 17
d_call: TRBD1
j_call: TRBJ1-5
v_call: TRBV4-2
clone_size: few
cdr3_nt: TGTGCCAGCAGCCCCTCTGCCGGGCAGGGGGCACTTCAGCCCCAGCATTTT
cdr3_aa: CASSPSAGQGALQPQHF

cdr3_length: 15
d_call: TRBD1
j_call: TRBJ1-2
v_call: TRBV4-1
clone_size: NA
cdr3_nt: TGCGCCAGCAGCCAAGATCCTTCAGGGGGCAACGGCTACACCTTC
cdr3_aa: CASSQDPSGGNGYTF

cdr3_length: 15
d_call: TRBD1
j_call: TRBJ1-1
v_call: TRBV5-1
clone_size: NA
cdr3_nt: TGCGCCAGCAGCGGAACCGGGACAGGGGTAACTGAAGCTTTCTTT
cdr3_aa: CASSGTGTGVTEAFF

cdr3_length: 15
d_call: TRBD1
j_call: TRBJ1-5
v_call: TRBV20-1
clone_size: few
cdr3_nt: TGCAGTGCTAGAAAATCGGGACAGCGGGGTCAGCCCCAGCATTTT
cdr3_aa: CSARKSGQRGQPQHF

cdr3_length: 15
d_call: NA
j_call: TRBJ1-3
v_call: TRBV5-1
clone_size: many
cdr3_nt: TGCGCCAGCAGCGAGGGGTTATACTCTGGAAACACCATATATTTT
cdr3_aa: CASSEGLYSGNTIYF

cdr3_length: 13
d_call: NA
j_call: TRBJ2-5
v_call: TRBV7-3
clone_size: NA
cdr3_nt: TGTGCCAGCAGCGACGGGCCGCAAGAGACCCAGTACTTC
cdr3_aa: CASSDGPQETQYF

cdr3_length: 14
d_call: TRBD2
j_call: TRBJ2-5
v_call: TRBV12-3/TRBV12-4
clone_size: NA
cdr3_nt: TGTGCCAGCAGACTAGGACTAGTAGTTGAGACCCAGTACTTC
cdr3_aa: CASRLGLVVETQYF

cdr3_length: 18
d_call: TRBD1
j_call: TRBJ2-6
v_call: TRBV5-1
clone_size: few
cdr3_nt: TGCGCCAGCAGCACCTCAGGGGGCTCACTCTCTGGGGCCAACGTCCTGACTTTC
cdr3_aa: CASSTSGGSLSGANVLTF

cdr3_length: 15
d_call: NA
j_call: TRBJ2-3
v_call: TRBV7-3
clone_size: NA
cdr3_nt: TGTGCCAGCAGCTTATGGGCTAGCGGCACAGATACGCAGTATTTT
cdr3_aa: CASSLWASGTDTQYF